This TCR beta chain was captured by sequencing in a study of blood T cell repertoires in COVID-19. Overall study: The United States, Italy and Spain provided the acute and convalescent COVID-19 samples. The cDNA or gDNA used as material had been derived from T cells, B-cell-depleted T cells, or PBMCs.

Original data processing: The assay estimated nucleated cells by amplifying reference gene primers. The table came from immunoSEQ multiplex PCR; TCRdb's copy has only in-frame clones and leaves some out. The V and J calls and the clone size are those of that table, but D and trimming were determined from the DNA. The top ten clones hold 2.5% to 4% of a sample with 150,000 to 200,000 clones, roughly nine tenths of them seen once. V was cut by 3 bases and J by 1 base, with 13 bases left in between. There are 15 residues in the CDR3. The germline V gene encodes CDR1 SGHRS and CDR2 YFSETQ. This chain connects TRBV5-1 to TRBJ1-1, with D possibly TRBD1 on 6 matching bases. Source material: peripheral blood. The sequence was collected from a man between 65 and 85 years old with acute or convalescent COVID-19. The CDR3 coding sequence is TGCGCCAGCAGCTATACGTTGACAGGGAACACTGAAGCTTTCTTT. As protein: CASSYTLTGNTEAFF.